The 25 T cell receptor beta chains presented below share a single source sample, sequenced in a study of spatial heterogeneity in lung cancer. Time point in this sample: blood at routine non-recurrence follow-up after resection. The sequenced material consisted of unsorted whole RNA from tumor, nontumor lung or frozen PBMC. Each CDR3 protein gets one entry after TCRdb re-called the 5' RACE reads with MiXCR. This table holds about 120,000 distinct CDR3 sequences, 9.5% to 15% found once. The source material was PBMCs, sampled at follow-up. The source of these receptors is a male donor with early-stage non-small cell lung cancer.

This clonotype occurred many times. The CDR3 nucleotides read TGTGCCAGCAGTGCCCGGGACACCGAAGGGGAGACCCAGTACTTC. This sequence encodes CASSARDTEGETQYF. The V and J genes are TRBV12-3 or TRBV12-4 and TRBJ2-5, with D possibly matching TRBD1 (6 bases). V lost 5 bases and J lost 5, with 18 bases in between. This CDR3 is 15 amino acids long.

In DNA form, the CDR3 reads TGTGCCAGCAGCTTAGGCGGGACAGGGAGGACAGATACGCAGTATTTT. This encodes CASSLGGTGRTDTQYF. The chain employs TRBV13 and TRBJ2-3, with 9 bases matching TRBD1. Germline lookup yields CDR1 PRHDT and CDR2 FYEKMQ (reference sequence). The CDR3 loop spans 16 amino acids. V shed 0 bases and J 3 bases; nucleotides not matched to a gene: 4.

This chain joins TRBV7-9 and TRBJ1-3; no clear D gene. The CDR3 length is 14 residues. The germline V gene has CDR1 SEHNR and CDR2 FQNEAQ (reference sequence). Deletions cut 8 bases from V and 0 bases from J, with 11 bases between. The CDR3 DNA is TGTGCCAGCGGGCCTGCGGTCTCTGGAAACACCATATATTTT. It codes for CASGPAVSGNTIYF. The full variable domain, its missing parts supplied by reference TRBV7-9 and TRBJ1-3, is DTGVSQNPRHKITKRGQNVTFRCDPISEHNRLYWYRQTLGQGPEFLTYFQNEAQLEKSRLLSDRFSAERPKGSFSTLEIQRTEQGDSAMYLCASGPAVSGNTIYFGEGSWLTVV.

The V and J genes are TRBV25-1 and TRBJ2-1; no definite D call. This CDR3 has 11 amino acids. Germline V gene lookup returns CDR1 MGHDK and CDR2 SYGVNS. V was trimmed by 5 bases and J by 6 bases, leaving 5 bases between them. CDR3 sequence reads: CASSTVNEQFF. CDR3 DNA: TGTGCCAGCAGTACGGTCAATGAGCAGTTCTTC.

This clonotype was counted only a few times. The chain has TRBV28 and TRBJ1-6; D is ambiguous. Per the germline V gene, CDR1 is MDHEN and CDR2 is SYDVKM. V was pared by 7 bases and J by 0 bases, with 7 bases between. The CDR3 loop spans 14 amino acids. Written as DNA, the CDR3 is TGTGCCAGCACGGGCTCCTCCTATAATTCACCCCTCCACTTT. Protein: CASTGSSYNSPLHF.

The V gene is TRBV28, the J gene TRBJ1-5, with a possible D match to TRBD1 (5 bases). Germline CDR1 and CDR2: MDHEN and SYDVKM. This CDR3 spans 16 amino acids. V was trimmed by 2 bases and J by 6 bases, leaving 17 bases between them. CDR3 region: CASSLGVGAGSQPQHF. DNA of the CDR3: TGTGCCAGCAGTTTAGGGGTTGGGGCTGGAAGTCAGCCCCAGCATTTT.

This clonotype was found a few times. The chain is built from TRBV6-5 and TRBJ2-5, with D tentatively TRBD1 (5 bases). CDR1 and CDR2 from the germline V gene are MNHEY and SVGAGI. The CDR3 has 13 residues. V gave up 4 bases and J gave up 5 bases, with 11 bases separating them. The CDR3 sequence: CASSSKGWETQYF. Here the CDR3 DNA reads TGTGCCAGCAGTTCCAAGGGGTGGGAGACCCAGTACTTC.

This chain links TRBV28 with TRBJ1-4; tentative D call: TRBD1 (5 bases). This CDR3 has 15 amino acids. Trimming shortened V by 3 bases and J by 6 bases, and 14 bases separated the two germline ends. CDR1 and CDR2 from the germline V gene are MDHEN and SYDVKM. The CDR3 sequence: CASSFLGRGYEKLFF. The CDR3 DNA reads as TGTGCCAGCAGTTTTTTGGGACGGGGCTATGAAAAACTGTTTTTT.

This sequence joins TRBV20-1 and TRBJ1-1; D unclear. Trimming left V 5 bases short and J 1 base short, with 8 bases between. The CDR3 is 12 amino acids. Germline V CDR1 and CDR2: DFQATT, SNEGSKA (reference sequence). CDR3 loop: CSAELWNTEAFF. The CDR3 bases are TGCAGTGCTGAACTATGGAACACTGAAGCTTTCTTT.

This clonotype was seen at least ten times. The chain uses TRBV27 and TRBJ2-5; TRBD2 matches at 8 bases. The V gene's germline CDR1 is MNHEY and CDR2 SMNVEV (reference sequence). The CDR3 spans 16 residues. Trimming at V came to 1 base and at J to 2 bases, leaving 6 bases not matched to a gene. CDR3 amino acids: CASSLYAIAGQETQYF. As DNA, the CDR3 is TGTGCCAGCAGTTTATACGCCATAGCGGGGCAAGAGACCCAGTACTTC.

This clonotype was detected ten times or more. The chain couples TRBV9 to TRBJ2-7, with 9 bases matching TRBD2. The CDR3 length is 15 residues. Trimming at V came to 0 bases and at J to 8 bases, leaving 9 bases not matched to a gene. Germline V gene data show CDR1 as SGDLS and CDR2 as YYNGEE. CDR3 nucleotide sequence: TGTGCCAGCAGCGTAGATGGTCGAGCGGGGGGTAAGCAGTACTTC. Translated: CASSVDGRAGGKQYF. Variable domain in full (rest from reference TRBV9 and TRBJ2-7): DSGVTQTPKHLITATGQRVTLRCSPRSGDLSVYWYQQSLDQGLQFLIQYYNGEERAKGNILERFSAQQFPDLHSELNLSSLELGDSALYFCASSVDGRAGGKQYFGPGTRLTVT.

The V and J genes are TRBV28 and TRBJ2-5; possible D gene TRBD2, 6 bases. The CDR3 consists of 15 residues. Germline loops: CDR1 MDHEN, CDR2 SYDVKM. V was cut by 6 bases and J by 4 bases, with 18 bases left in between. Here the CDR3 reads CASSLGGGAIETQYF. CDR3 nucleotide sequence: TGTGCCAGCAGCCTCGGTGGAGGGGCGATAGAGACCCAGTACTTC. Using reference TRBV28 and TRBJ2-5 for the parts outside the CDR3, the full variable domain is DVKVTQSSRYLVKRTGEKVFLECVQDMDHENMFWYRQDPGLGLRLIYFSYDVKMKEKGDIPEGYSVSREKKERFSLILESASTNQTSMYLCASSLGGGAIETQYFGPGTRLLVL.

This clonotype was picked up a small number of times. The chain carries TRBV12-3 or TRBV12-4 and TRBJ2-7; 9 nucleotides match TRBD1. J gave up 7 bases and V 5 bases, and 6 bases lay outside the gene matches. The CDR3 contains 13 residues. For the CDR3, the DNA is TGTGCCAGCAGTCTACAGGGGGCGCATGAGCAGTACTTC. Protein: CASSLQGAHEQYF.

This clonotype appeared many times. The chain combines TRBV4-3 with TRBJ1-4, with unresolved D. V was clipped by 5 bases and J by 4 bases, with 14 bases between them. In germline, CDR1 is LGHNA, CDR2 YSLEER. The CDR3 consists of 15 residues. The CDR3 loop is CASSAHQAYNEKLFF. The CDR3 coding sequence is TGCGCCAGCAGCGCCCATCAGGCTTATAATGAAAAACTGTTTTTT.

This clonotype was counted many times. The rearrangement uses TRBV20-1 and TRBJ1-5; 7 bases align to TRBD1. The CDR3 loop spans 16 amino acids. V was pared by 1 base and J by 10 bases, with 16 bases of the junction left unmatched. Germline loops: CDR1 DFQATT, CDR2 SNEGSKA (reference sequence). The CDR3 region has the DNA TGCAGTGCTAGAGGCCGTACCGACAGGGCCCGGCAACCCCAGCATTTT. It is translated as CSARGRTDRARQPQHF.

The chain is built from TRBV4-2 and TRBJ2-2; D is unresolved. CDR1 and CDR2 from the germline V gene are LGHNA and YNFKEQ. The V end lost 0 bases, the J end lost 5 bases, and 7 bases lay between the germline ends. The CDR3 is made up of 14 amino acids. CDR3 loop: CASSQDSRTGELFF. For the CDR3, the DNA is TGTGCCAGCAGCCAAGATTCGCGGACCGGGGAGCTGTTTTTT.

This clonotype occurred a few times. This chain joins TRBV9 and TRBJ2-7; TRBD1 agrees at 10 bases. The CDR3 is made up of 15 amino acids. Germline-derived CDR1 and CDR2 are SGDLS and YYNGEE. V dropped 3 bases and J dropped 2; count of bases not matched to a gene: 5. CDR3 nucleotides: TGTGCCAGCAGCGATGGACAGGGGGATACCTACGAGCAGTACTTC. It translates to CASSDGQGDTYEQYF.

This clonotype was detected ten times or more. The rearrangement joins TRBV9 to TRBJ2-1, with D perhaps given as TRBD1 or TRBD2 (5 bases each). Germline CDR1 is SGDLS and CDR2 is YYNGEE. The V end lost 4 bases, the J end lost 6 bases, and 11 bases lay between the germline ends. The CDR3 has 13 residues. CDR3 residues: CASSPGTPNEQFF. CDR3 nucleotides: TGTGCCAGCAGCCCGGGGACCCCCAATGAGCAGTTCTTC.

This clonotype was seen a few times. This chain uses TRBV24-1 with TRBJ1-1, with D maybe TRBD1 (5 bases). From germline, CDR1 is KGHDR and CDR2 SFDVKD. Between the trimmed V and J ends, which lost 8 bases and 0 bases, there was a span of 9 bases. This CDR3 is built from 13 residues. CDR3 DNA: TGTGCCACCATGGGGGGAATGAACACTGAAGCTTTCTTT. Amino acids: CATMGGMNTEAFF.

This chain's CDR3 is CATSDPGGREAFF. The CDR3 DNA follows: TGTGCCACCAGTGATCCAGGGGGCCGGGAAGCTTTCTTT. The rearrangement links TRBV24-1 to TRBJ1-1, with 8 bases lining up with TRBD1. J lost 8 bases, V lost 3 bases, and 4 bases had no gene match. The CDR3 is 13 amino acids. The germline V gene encodes CDR1 KGHDR and CDR2 SFDVKD.

This clonotype was counted many times. V and J are TRBV24-1 and TRBJ1-5; D gene ambiguous. V was cut by 2 bases and J by 0 bases, with 4 bases left in between. Germline V lookup: CDR1 KGHDR, CDR2 SFDVKD. This CDR3 spans 14 amino acids. In DNA form, the CDR3 reads TGTGCCACCAGTGATTCGGTTAGCAATCAGCCCCAGCATTTT. Amino acid sequence: CATSDSVSNQPQHF.

Ten or more counts support this clonotype. The chain couples TRBV2 to TRBJ2-1; D possibly corresponds to TRBD1 (6 bases). Germline assignment: CDR1 SNHLY and CDR2 FYNNEI. The CDR3 runs 16 residues. The V and J ends lost 4 bases and 0 bases respectively, with 13 bases between them. The DNA of the CDR3 is TGTGCCAGCAGTGCACAGGGACGGAGCTCCTACAATGAGCAGTTCTTC. Amino acids: CASSAQGRSSYNEQFF.

This clonotype was detected many times. CDR3 region: CASNLRDLTDTQYF. The CDR3, as DNA: TGTGCCAGCAACCTGAGGGACCTCACAGATACGCAGTATTTT. The chain uses TRBV28 and TRBJ2-3, with D perhaps matching TRBD1 or TRBD2 (5 bases each). The CDR3 is made up of 14 amino acids. Between the trimmed V and J ends, which lost 7 bases and 2 bases, there was a span of 13 bases. Germline V gene data show CDR1 as MDHEN and CDR2 as SYDVKM.

This clonotype was recorded at least ten times. The chain carries TRBV4-1 and TRBJ1-5; D is ambiguous. Germline loops: CDR1 MGHRA, CDR2 YSYEKL. The CDR3 loop spans 13 amino acids. V was trimmed by 0 bases and J by 9 bases, leaving 9 bases between them. Written as DNA, the CDR3 is TGCGCCAGCAGCCAAGATCGGGCTAGGCCCCAGCATTTT. It translates to CASSQDRARPQHF.

The sample holds one count of this clonotype. The chain couples TRBV10-1 to TRBJ2-1, with a weak D call TRBD1 (6 bases). V gave up 7 bases and J gave up 6 bases, with 16 bases separating them. The CDR3 consists of 14 residues. Looked up from germline, CDR1 is WNHNN and CDR2 is SYGVQD (reference sequence). In DNA form, the CDR3 reads TGCGCCAGCACCGAAGGGGGAGTGGGCAATGAGCAGTTCTTC. Amino acids: CASTEGGVGNEQFF.